Listed below are T cell receptor beta chains from one sample, sequenced in a study of OX40 agonist ivuxolimab in advanced cancers. TCRdb's copy holds only in-frame clones and misses some; the assay was immunoSEQ multiplex PCR. The profile shows 55,000 to 70,000 clones, 85% of them singletons. The input for sequencing was CD4+ or CD8+ T cells sorted from blood, taken in a trial of the OX40 agonist ivuxolimab. Receptor source: an adult with an advanced solid tumor such as melanoma, head and neck, liver or kidney cancer. Both conserved end residues are part of each CDR3. The D gene is left open where the match is weak. Size is stated for part of the rows, as once, few or many counts, or as a class when the clone is expanded.

clone_size,d_call,v_call,j_call,cdr3_nt,cdr3_aa
NA,TRBD1,TRBV28,TRBJ2-7,TGTGCCAGCAGTTTATCCCCGGACAGGGCGGTGAAACCCTACGAGCAGTACTTC,CASSLSPDRAVKPYEQYF
NA,TRBD2,TRBV4-1,TRBJ2-1,TGCGCCAGCAGCCAATATGGGCTAGCGGGGAACAATGAGCAGTTCTTC,CASSQYGLAGNNEQFF
NA,TRBD1,TRBV11-3,TRBJ2-7,TGTGCCAGCAGCTTCGACAGGGTAAGCGAGCAGTACTTC,CASSFDRVSEQYF
NA,NA,TRBV7-8,TRBJ1-4,TGTGCCAGCAGCCCTACCGTCAGCTCGCTTGTGGAAAAACTGTTTTTT,CASSPTVSSLVEKLFF
NA,NA,TRBV28,TRBJ2-7,TGTGCCAGCTCGCGACAGGACATTGGCGAGCAGTACTTC,CASSRQDIGEQYF
NA,NA,TRBV28,TRBJ2-2,TGTGCCAGCAGTCTCGACACCCCGATCACCGGGGAGCTGTTTTTT,CASSLDTPITGELFF
NA,NA,TRBV7-7,TRBJ2-3,TGTGCTAGCAGCTTAGCACAGGGTATAGATACGCAGTATTTT,CASSLAQGIDTQYF
NA,NA,TRBV7-9,TRBJ2-5,TGTGCCAGCAGCTTGGTACCCCTAGTTTTGCCTATAAGAGAGACCCAGTACTTC,CASSLVPLVLPIRETQYF
NA,NA,TRBV11-2,TRBJ2-2,TGTGCCAGCAGCTTAGGAGGCCCCGAGGAGCTGTTTTTT,CASSLGGPEELFF
NA,NA,TRBV7-2,TRBJ2-1,TGTGCCAGCAGCCCCCAGGGTAGCGCTAGCGTAAATGAGCAGTTCTTC,CASSPQGSASVNEQFF
NA,TRBD2,TRBV7-8,TRBJ2-1,TGTGCCAGCAGCCTCCTCTGGGTAGGGGTCACTTCTAGCGGAACTTACAATGAGCAGTTCTTC,CASSLLWVGVTSSGTYNEQFF
NA,TRBD1,TRBV6-1,TRBJ2-7,TGTGCCAGCTCCACCGGGACAGGGGCTTTTTGGTACTTC,CASSTGTGAFWYF
NA,NA,TRBV30,TRBJ2-7,TGTGCCTGGAGTGACGGGACTCTGGAGGTCTACGAGCAGTACTTC,CAWSDGTLEVYEQYF
NA,NA,TRBV9,TRBJ2-7,TGTGCCAGCAGCGCCTACAGGGACTCCTACGAGCAGTACTTC,CASSAYRDSYEQYF
NA,TRBD2,TRBV27,TRBJ2-3,TGTGCCAGCAGTTCCCAAACTAGCGGTACGGGATGGTCAGATACGCAGTATTTT,CASSSQTSGTGWSDTQYF
NA,NA,TRBV7-2,TRBJ2-7,TGTGCCAGCAGCCCCCTTCTAGATGCCTACGAGCAGTACTTC,CASSPLLDAYEQYF
NA,NA,TRBV11-2,TRBJ2-3,TGTGCCAGCAGCTTAGAGTCAGATACGCAGTATTTT,CASSLESDTQYF
NA,NA,TRBV19,TRBJ2-3,TGTGCCAGTAGCCCGAGACTAGGGCCAGATACGCAGTATTTT,CASSPRLGPDTQYF
NA,NA,TRBV15,TRBJ2-1,TGTGCCACCAGCAGAGAAATGGGACCCGTATGGGACAATGAGCAGTTCTTC,CATSREMGPVWDNEQFF
NA,NA,TRBV5-1,TRBJ2-3,TGCGCCAGCAGCTTCCAGACAGACTACGGAACAGATACGCAGTATTTT,CASSFQTDYGTDTQYF
NA,NA,TRBV28,TRBJ2-7,NA,CASSFGEGVDEQYF
NA,NA,TRBV7-2,TRBJ1-1,TGTGCCAGCAGTCAGATTTGGGGGCGCACTGAAGCTTTCTTT,CASSQIWGRTEAFF
NA,NA,TRBV11-2,TRBJ2-2,TGTGCCAGCAGCTTCCTACGCGGACGTTCGGCCGGGGAGCTGTTTTTT,CASSFLRGRSAGELFF
NA,TRBD2,TRBV6-1,TRBJ2-2,TGTGCCAGCAGTGGACAACGGGGGGGCGGCGCCGGGGAGCTGTTTTTT,CASSGQRGGGAGELFF
many,NA,TRBV9,TRBJ1-2,TGTGCCAGCAGCGCTGGGACATCGGAAGGGTACACCTTC,CASSAGTSEGYTF
NA,NA,TRBV6-4,TRBJ1-5,TGTGCCAGCAGTGTAGTAGCCGGTAGCAATCAGCCCCAGCATTTT,CASSVVAGSNQPQHF
NA,NA,TRBV7-3,TRBJ2-2,TGTGCCAGCAGCTTAACGGGAGCGGTCGGGGAGCTGTTTTTT,CASSLTGAVGELFF
NA,TRBD2,TRBV7-9,TRBJ2-3,TGTGCCAGCAGCTCTATAGCGGGAGGGCGCACAGATACGCAGTATTTT,CASSSIAGGRTDTQYF
once,NA,TRBV2,TRBJ1-3,TGTGCCAGATCGACGGGCAACTCTGGAAACACCATATATTTT,CARSTGNSGNTIYF
NA,TRBD1,TRBV19,TRBJ2-3,TGTGCCAGTAGTCCCACAGGGGGCGATGGCACAGATACGCAGTATTTT,CASSPTGGDGTDTQYF
NA,NA,TRBV2,TRBJ1-5,TGTGCCAGCAGTACCCCAGCGTATAGCAATCAGCCCCAGCATTTT,CASSTPAYSNQPQHF
NA,NA,TRBV11-3,TRBJ2-5,TGTGCCAGCAGCCGCGGCCGTGCTATGGAGACCCAGTACTTC,CASSRGRAMETQYF
NA,NA,TRBV7-8,TRBJ2-1,TGTGCCAGCAGCTTTGATTCTTTGACAGACCTGTACAATGAGCAGTTCTTC,CASSFDSLTDLYNEQFF
NA,NA,TRBV10-1,TRBJ2-3,TGCGCCAGCAGTGAGTCGACAGACAGCACAGATACGCAGTATTTT,CASSESTDSTDTQYF
few,NA,TRBV28,TRBJ1-2,TGTGCCAGCAGTTTTTGGTCCTATGGCTACACCTTC,CASSFWSYGYTF
NA,NA,TRBV28,TRBJ2-4,TGTGCCAGCAGTCCGAAGACAGGGAGGGGTGGTAACATTCAGTACTTC,CASSPKTGRGGNIQYF
NA,NA,TRBV11-1,TRBJ2-1,TGTGCCAGCAGCGGGAGCTCCTACAATGAGCAGTTCTTC,CASSGSSYNEQFF
once,NA,TRBV10-3,TRBJ1-1,TGTGCCATCAGTGTGGCCAGGAACACTGAAGCTTTCTTT,CAISVARNTEAFF
NA,NA,TRBV6-6,TRBJ2-2,TGTGCCAGCAGTTACTCTGGGGTCGGGGAGCTGTTTTTT,CASSYSGVGELFF
once,TRBD1,TRBV27,TRBJ2-7,TGTGCCAGCGGATCCGGGACAGGGGGCTACGAGCAGTACTTC,CASGSGTGGYEQYF
NA,NA,TRBV5-1,TRBJ2-1,TGCGCCAGCAGCACTTGGACCGCACCTCTAAATGAGCAGTTCTTC,CASSTWTAPLNEQFF
NA,NA,TRBV7-2,TRBJ2-5,TGTGCCAGCAGCTTAGGGGGAGAAGAGACCCAGTACTTC,CASSLGGEETQYF
NA,TRBD1,TRBV30,TRBJ1-1,TGTGCCTGGAGGGACAGGACTTTAAAAGCTTTCTTT,CAWRDRTLKAFF
NA,NA,TRBV7-2,TRBJ2-1,TGTGCCAGCAGCTTTCCTGGAGAGCCCCAGTTCTTC,CASSFPGEPQFF
NA,NA,TRBV13,TRBJ2-2,TGTGCCAGCGGGAGGGGGGCGTCGAACACCGGGGAGCTGTTTTTT,CASGRGASNTGELFF
NA,TRBD2,TRBV7-9,TRBJ2-1,TGTGCCAGCAGGTCAATAGCGGGAGCGACCTACAATGAGCAGTTCTTC,CASRSIAGATYNEQFF
NA,TRBD1,TRBV27,TRBJ1-2,TGTGCCAGCAGTCAGGGGGCTAACTATGGCTACACCTTC,CASSQGANYGYTF
few,NA,TRBV10-3,TRBJ2-7,TGTGCCACCACGGACTCTTTGCTCGACGAGCAGTACTTC,CATTDSLLDEQYF
NA,NA,TRBV15,TRBJ2-1,TGTGCCACCAGTCCCCGAATTTCAGAGCAGTTCTTC,CATSPRISEQFF
NA,TRBD2,TRBV19,TRBJ2-7,TGTGCCAGTAGTAGGAGCGGGGGTTACGAGCAGTACTTC,CASSRSGGYEQYF
once,NA,TRBV6-4,TRBJ2-3,TGTGCCAGCAGTCCGGACAGTTTCACAGATACGCAGTATTTT,CASSPDSFTDTQYF
NA,TRBD1,TRBV25-1,TRBJ2-7,TGTGCCAGCAGTGAATTAAGACAGGGAATCTACGAGCAGTACTTC,CASSELRQGIYEQYF
NA,TRBD2,TRBV7-9,TRBJ2-1,TGTGCCGGTCTAGGGACTAGCGGGACTCGATACAATGAGCAGTTCTTC,CAGLGTSGTRYNEQFF